Below, 21 T cell receptor beta chains from the same sample are listed, as sequenced in a study of T-cell reconstitution after alpha-beta-depleted transplantation in children. The authors prepared the TCRbeta library with unique molecular identifiers. Via MiXCR, TCRdb re-called the PCR reads, giving one row per CDR3 protein. The sample lists about 240,000 distinct CDR3 sequences; around 12% were seen once. The sequencing used PBMCs from the stem cell graft donor, collected from the stem cell graft. The receptors come from a human donor who donated a stem cell graft to a child with acute lymphoblastic leukemia.

This clonotype came up many times. J is TRBJ2-3 and V is TRBV5-6; TRBD1 agrees at 7 bases. The CDR3 sequence is 15 residues long. J gave up 3 bases and V 1 base, and 5 bases lay outside the gene matches. Germline loops: CDR1 SGHDT, CDR2 YYEEEE. This CDR3 is CASSLRQGVTDTQYF. The DNA of the CDR3 is TGTGCCAGCAGCTTGAGGCAGGGGGTAACAGATACGCAGTATTTT.

This clonotype was seen ten or more times. CDR3 nucleotides: TGTGCCAGCAGCCTACCGGGACAGACTAACTATGGCTACACCTTC. It codes for CASSLPGQTNYGYTF. The V and J genes are TRBV25-1 and TRBJ1-2; 7 bases are a match to TRBD1. V gave up 6 bases and J gave up 0 bases; unmatched junction bases: 7. The CDR3 extends over 15 amino acids. Per germline, CDR1 MGHDK and CDR2 SYGVNS.

As to this clonotype: One base away lies a much larger clone, so this may be a sequencing read error. This chain uses TRBV4-1 with TRBJ1-1; D remains ambiguous. The CDR3 is made up of 15 amino acids. Trimming took 0 bases from V and 7 from J, leaving 15 bases between them. Germline-derived CDR1 and CDR2 are MGHRA and YSYEKL. DNA for the CDR3: TGCGCCAGCAGCCAAGAAGGCAGGAGGCACATTGAAGCTTTCTTT. It specifies CASSQEGRRHIEAFF.

This clonotype occurred many times. This chain links TRBV6-1 with TRBJ1-1, with a tentative D call TRBD1 (5 bases). This CDR3 spans 13 amino acids. From germline, CDR1 is MNHNS and CDR2 SASEGT. Trimming stripped 7 bases from V and 1 base from J, with 10 bases between. The DNA of the CDR3 is TGTGCCAGCAAGGAGACAGCGAACACTGAAGCTTTCTTT. Its protein is CASKETANTEAFF.

This clonotype showed up many times. The V and J genes are TRBV11-2 and TRBJ2-5, with D possibly being TRBD1 or TRBD2 (5 bases each). CDR3 length: 16 amino acids. Germline-derived CDR1 and CDR2 are SGHAT and FQNNGV. V lost 6 bases, J lost 1 base, and 18 bases lay in between. The DNA for the CDR3 is TGTGCCAGCAGTCCAAACCGGGGACGCAGCCAAGAGACCCAGTACTTC. Its translation: CASSPNRGRSQETQYF.

V gene TRBV7-2 combines with J gene TRBJ1-3, with D possibly TRBD1 on 6 matching bases. The V end lost 2 bases, the J end lost 3 bases, and 11 bases lay between the germline ends. CDR1 and CDR2 from the germline V gene are SGHTA and FQGNSA. The CDR3 runs to 15 residues. The CDR3: CASSLLGGGGNTIYF. For the CDR3, the DNA is TGTGCCAGCAGCTTATTGGGGGGCGGTGGAAACACCATATATTTT.

Ten or more counts support this clonotype. The CDR3 loop is CSAFDRGSYEQYF. The CDR3 DNA reads TGCAGCGCCTTCGACAGGGGCTCCTACGAGCAGTACTTC. The genes are TRBV29-1 and TRBJ2-7, with 8 bases lining up with TRBD1. Trimming took 7 bases from V and 0 from J; bases not matched to a gene: 5. There are 13 residues in the CDR3. The germline V gene encodes CDR1 SQVTM and CDR2 ANQGSEA.

This clonotype was recorded many times. The germline gene is not matched at one end of the junction; a read error may be the cause. The chain is built from TRBV5-1 and TRBJ2-1; D gene uncertain. CDR1 SGHRS and CDR2 YFSETQ come from the germline V gene. CDR3 length: 15 residues. The CDR3 DNA follows: TGCGCCAGCAGTTTGGAGTCTGGGAAGTGGAATGAGCAGTTCTTC. The encoded protein is CASSLESGKWNEQFF.

This clonotype showed up just a few times. The rearrangement links TRBV28 to TRBJ1-4, with 12 bases that match TRBD1. Germline values: CDR1 MDHEN, CDR2 SYDVKM. CDR3 length equals 15 residues. The J segment lost 9 bases and the V segment lost 1 base, leaving 3 bases of the junction unmatched. The CDR3 DNA sequence: TGTGCCAGCAGTTTATCCGGGGACAGGGGGCAAAAACTGTTTTTT. Its translation is CASSLSGDRGQKLFF.

This clonotype was found many times. The V call is TRBV12-3 or TRBV12-4, the J call TRBJ2-4, with D possibly called TRBD1 or TRBD2 (5 bases each). The CDR3 runs to 16 residues. The ends were cut back, 6 bases at V and 1 base at J, with 16 bases in the middle. The CDR3 region has the DNA TGTGCCAGCAGCGAGGGTGGATCAGGGGCCAAAAACATTCAGTACTTC. Translated, it gives CASSEGGSGAKNIQYF.

This clonotype was seen more than once but under ten times. The chain recombines TRBV10-3 with TRBJ2-3; 10 nucleotides align to TRBD2. The CDR3 consists of 18 residues. Per the germline V gene, CDR1 is ENHRY and CDR2 is SYGVKD. Trimming at V came to 3 bases and at J to 6 bases, leaving 15 bases not matched to a gene. The DNA for the CDR3 is TGTGCCATCAGTGACTTAAAGTTGGTAGCGGGAGGTGTGGATACGCAGTATTTT. Translated: CAISDLKLVAGGVDTQYF.

This clonotype was recorded at least ten times. CDR3 nucleotide sequence: TGTGCCAGCAGCTTGGACAAGGCGGGTCAGCCCCAGCATTTT. This encodes CASSLDKAGQPQHF. The V call is TRBV7-2, the J call TRBJ1-5, with D possibly matching TRBD1 (5 bases). The CDR3 length is 14 residues. Trimming left V 3 bases short and J 6 bases short, with 12 bases between. Germline-derived CDR1 and CDR2 are SGHTA and FQGNSA.

The sample holds many counts of this clonotype. The chain recombines TRBV4-3 with TRBJ2-1; a weak D match, TRBD2 (5 bases). The V and J ends lost 0 bases and 5 bases respectively, with 8 bases between them. Looked up from germline, CDR1 is LGHNA and CDR2 is YSLEER. The CDR3 is 14 residues long. The CDR3 coding sequence is TGCGCCAGCAGCCAAGAGGGGAGTAACAATGAGCAGTTCTTC. Protein sequence: CASSQEGSNNEQFF.

This clonotype showed up many times. The chain combines TRBV12-3 or TRBV12-4 with TRBJ2-3; D gene uncertain. The CDR3 loop spans 14 amino acids. V shed 6 bases and J shed 1 base, with 11 bases lying between them. In DNA form, the CDR3 reads TGTGCCAGCAGCCAGACCCCCGGCACAGATACGCAGTATTTT. Its protein product is CASSQTPGTDTQYF.

At least ten counts were recorded for this clonotype. The CDR3 sequence: CASLADLYNEQFF. The CDR3 nucleotides read TGTGCCAGTCTAGCGGACCTCTACAATGAGCAGTTCTTC. The V gene is TRBV6-1, the J gene TRBJ2-1; 7 nucleotides line up with TRBD2. Germline CDR1 and CDR2: MNHNS and SASEGT. V was pared by 9 bases and J by 3 bases, with 5 bases of the junction left unmatched. The CDR3 length is 13 residues.

The sample holds many counts of this clonotype. CDR3 nucleotide sequence: TGTGCCAGCAGTCGACAGGGTCCGGGCAATCAGCCCCAGCATTTT. Encoded protein: CASSRQGPGNQPQHF. J is TRBJ1-5 and V is TRBV2, with TRBD1 matching over 7 bases. Germline CDR1 and CDR2: SNHLY and FYNNEI. There are 15 residues in the CDR3. J was trimmed by 2 bases and V by 5 bases; bases with no gene match: 6. Filled out from reference TRBV2 and TRBJ1-5, the complete variable domain reads EPEVTQTPSHQVTQMGQEVILRCVPISNHLYFYWYRQILGQKVEFLVSFYNNEISEKSEIFDDQFSVERPDGSNFTLKIRSTKLEDSAMYFCASSRQGPGNQPQHFGDGTRLSIL.

This chain joins TRBV15 and TRBJ2-7, with TRBD1 identical over 9 bases. Trimming took 5 bases from V and 3 from J; bases not matched to a gene: 8. Germline loops: CDR1 LNHNV, CDR2 YYDKDF (reference sequence). There are 15 residues in the CDR3. The chain's CDR3 is CATSARTGEGYEQYF. The CDR3 DNA follows: TGTGCCACCAGCGCCCGGACAGGGGAGGGCTACGAGCAGTACTTC.

This clonotype has a count of ten or more. The chain combines TRBV10-1 with TRBJ2-2, with D perhaps TRBD1 (5 bases). The germline V and J ends were trimmed by 3 bases and 6 bases, with 11 bases remaining between them. From germline, CDR1 is WNHNN and CDR2 SYGVQD (reference sequence). The CDR3 loop spans 14 amino acids. CDR3 in amino acids: CASSDRVEAGELFF. CDR3 in DNA: TGCGCCAGCAGTGACAGGGTAGAGGCCGGGGAGCTGTTTTTT.

The table lists this clonotype with a count of one. The chain joins TRBV10-3 to TRBJ1-6, with D maybe TRBD1 (6 bases). The germline CDR1 and CDR2 sequences are ENHRY and SYGVKD. This CDR3 contains 12 residues. V was pared by 5 bases and J by 14 bases, with 13 bases between. DNA of the CDR3: TGTGCCATCAGTTCCCCTACAGGGACCCTCCACTTT. Translation: CAISSPTGTLHF.

This clonotype was observed many times. This chain joins TRBV12-3 or TRBV12-4 and TRBJ1-2, with D perhaps TRBD1 (5 bases). The CDR3 spans 13 residues. With 3 bases removed from V and 3 bases from J, the gap between germline ends came to 8 bases. In nucleotides, the CDR3 is TGTGCCAGCAGTTTCGGGGGGGACTATGGCTACACCTTC. This encodes CASSFGGDYGYTF.

V is TRBV14 and J is TRBJ2-7, with D tentatively TRBD2 (6 bases). Germline V gives CDR1 SGHDN, CDR2 FVKESK. Trimming cost V 4 bases and J 5 bases, with 9 bases left between them. The CDR3 length is 12 residues. The CDR3 sequence: CASSRGADEQYF. The CDR3 DNA reads as TGTGCCAGCAGCCGCGGGGCGGACGAGCAGTACTTC. The entire variable domain, with the rest obtained from reference TRBV14 and TRBJ2-7, is as follows: EAGVTQFPSHSVIEKGQTVTLRCDPISGHDNLYWYRRVMGKEIKFLLHFVKESKQDESGMPNNRFLAERTGGTYSTLKVQPAELEDSGVYFCASSRGADEQYFGPGTRLTVT.